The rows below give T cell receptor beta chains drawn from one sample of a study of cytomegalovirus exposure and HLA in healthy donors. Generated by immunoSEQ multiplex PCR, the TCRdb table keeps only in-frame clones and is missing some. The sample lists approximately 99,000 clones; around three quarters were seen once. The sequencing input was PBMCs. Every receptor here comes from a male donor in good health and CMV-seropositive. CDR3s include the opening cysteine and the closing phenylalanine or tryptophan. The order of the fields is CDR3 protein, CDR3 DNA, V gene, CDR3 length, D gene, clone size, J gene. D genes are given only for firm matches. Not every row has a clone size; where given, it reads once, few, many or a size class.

CDR3aa: CASLGEGSQPQHF
CDR3nt: TGTGCCAGCCTGGGGGAGGGGAGCCAGCCCCAGCATTTT
v_gene: TRBV6-1
len: 13
d_gene: .
abundance: .
j_gene: TRBJ1-5

CDR3aa: CASSMDFYGYTF
CDR3nt: TGTGCCAGCAGCATGGACTTCTATGGCTACACCTTC
v_gene: TRBV5-5
len: 12
d_gene: .
abundance: .
j_gene: TRBJ1-2

CDR3aa: CAIMGGLNTEAFF
CDR3nt: TGTGCCATCATGGGGGGTTTGAACACTGAAGCTTTCTTT
v_gene: TRBV10-3
len: 13
d_gene: .
abundance: .
j_gene: TRBJ1-1

CDR3aa: CASSAGQDSPLHF
CDR3nt: TGCGCCAGCAGCGCCGGACAGGATTCACCCCTCCACTTT
v_gene: TRBV5-1
len: 13
d_gene: TRBD1
abundance: .
j_gene: TRBJ1-6

CDR3aa: CASSEEAGGRGTEAFF
CDR3nt: TGTGCCAGCAGTGAGGAGGCAGGGGGTCGGGGCACTGAAGCTTTCTTT
v_gene: TRBV6-4
len: 16
d_gene: TRBD1
abundance: few
j_gene: TRBJ1-1

CDR3aa: CASSQEGGDYGYTF
CDR3nt: TGTGCCAGCAGCCAAGAAGGGGGCGACTATGGCTACACCTTC
v_gene: TRBV4-2
len: 14
d_gene: TRBD1
abundance: .
j_gene: TRBJ1-2

CDR3aa: CASSFGAGAGNEQFF
CDR3nt: TGTGCCAGCAGTTTCGGTGCGGGGGCCGGGAATGAGCAGTTCTTC
v_gene: TRBV27
len: 15
d_gene: .
abundance: .
j_gene: TRBJ2-1

CDR3aa: CASSLGSGTEAFF
CDR3nt: TGTGCCAGCAGCCTGGGGAGTGGCACTGAAGCTTTCTTT
v_gene: TRBV16
len: 13
d_gene: .
abundance: .
j_gene: TRBJ1-1

CDR3aa: CAWNPGGVTYEQYF
CDR3nt: TGTGCCTGGAACCCTGGCGGGGTAACCTACGAGCAGTACTTC
v_gene: TRBV30
len: 14
d_gene: .
abundance: .
j_gene: TRBJ2-7

CDR3aa: CASSLEGVATNEKLFF
CDR3nt: TGTGCCAGCAGCTTAGAGGGAGTGGCGACTAATGAAAAACTGTTTTTT
v_gene: TRBV7-9
len: 16
d_gene: .
abundance: few
j_gene: TRBJ1-4

CDR3aa: CSVGQGRYEQYF
CDR3nt: TGCAGCGTCGGACAGGGGCGGTACGAGCAGTACTTC
v_gene: TRBV29-1
len: 12
d_gene: TRBD1
abundance: few
j_gene: TRBJ2-7

CDR3aa: CASSPSRTGVSEQYF
CDR3nt: TGTGCCAGCAGCCCCTCCCGGACCGGGGTTAGCGAGCAGTACTTC
v_gene: TRBV7-8
len: 15
d_gene: .
abundance: .
j_gene: TRBJ2-7

CDR3aa: CASRTPSGNTIYF
CDR3nt: TGTGCCAGCAGGACACCCTCTGGAAACACCATATATTTT
v_gene: TRBV6-5
len: 13
d_gene: .
abundance: few
j_gene: TRBJ1-3

CDR3aa: CASSSTSGGYNEQFF
CDR3nt: TGTGCCAGCAGTTCCACTAGCGGGGGTTACAATGAGCAGTTCTTC
v_gene: TRBV28
len: 15
d_gene: TRBD2
abundance: .
j_gene: TRBJ2-1

CDR3aa: CASSAAGGRLVYNEQFF
CDR3nt: TGCGCCAGCAGTGCAGCGGGGGGGCGACTGGTCTACAATGAGCAGTTCTTC
v_gene: TRBV10-1
len: 17
d_gene: TRBD2
abundance: .
j_gene: TRBJ2-1

CDR3aa: CASSLRGAYTDTQYF
CDR3nt: TGTGCCAGCAGCCTTCGGGGGGCCTACACAGATACGCAGTATTTT
v_gene: TRBV14
len: 15
d_gene: .
abundance: .
j_gene: TRBJ2-3

CDR3aa: CAWRGTGLYNEQFF
CDR3nt: TGTGCCTGGAGGGGGACAGGGCTCTACAATGAGCAGTTCTTC
v_gene: TRBV30
len: 14
d_gene: TRBD1
abundance: .
j_gene: TRBJ2-1

CDR3aa: CAWGRKGVSNQPQHF
CDR3nt: TGTGCCTGGGGTAGGAAGGGAGTCAGCAATCAGCCCCAGCATTTT
v_gene: TRBV30
len: 15
d_gene: .
abundance: .
j_gene: TRBJ1-5

CDR3aa: CASSLGQGAYEQYF
CDR3nt: TGTGCCAGCAGCCTCGGACAGGGGGCTTACGAGCAGTACTTC
v_gene: TRBV7-2
len: 14
d_gene: TRBD1
abundance: few
j_gene: TRBJ2-7

CDR3aa: CAWAVRGPGELFF
CDR3nt: TGTGCCTGGGCCGTCCGGGGTCCCGGGGAGCTGTTTTTT
v_gene: TRBV30
len: 13
d_gene: .
abundance: .
j_gene: TRBJ2-2

CDR3aa: CSVRGGGSSGNEQFF
CDR3nt: TGCAGCGTTCGCGGGGGGGGGAGCTCCGGCAATGAGCAGTTCTTC
v_gene: TRBV29-1
len: 15
d_gene: TRBD2
abundance: .
j_gene: TRBJ2-1

CDR3aa: CASRKHGNQPQHF
CDR3nt: TGTGCCAGCAGGAAACACGGCAATCAGCCCCAGCATTTT
v_gene: TRBV6-6
len: 13
d_gene: .
abundance: once
j_gene: TRBJ1-5

CDR3aa: CASSQDLLSQGEKLFF
CDR3nt: TGTGCCAGCAGCCAAGATCTGTTAAGTCAGGGTGAAAAACTGTTTTTT
v_gene: TRBV4-2
len: 16
d_gene: .
abundance: .
j_gene: TRBJ1-4

CDR3aa: CASSVLGGYEQYF
CDR3nt: TGTGCCAGCAGTGTTTTAGGGGGTTACGAGCAGTACTTC
v_gene: TRBV6-1
len: 13
d_gene: .
abundance: .
j_gene: TRBJ2-7

CDR3aa: CASILRRGAGTEAFF
CDR3nt: TGTGCCAGCATCCTCCGGCGGGGGGCGGGCACTGAAGCTTTCTTT
v_gene: TRBV6-1
len: 15
d_gene: .
abundance: .
j_gene: TRBJ1-1

CDR3aa: CASSHQGDTGELFF
CDR3nt: TGCGCCAGCAGCCACCAGGGGGACACCGGGGAGCTGTTTTTT
v_gene: TRBV5-1
len: 14
d_gene: TRBD1
abundance: .
j_gene: TRBJ2-2

CDR3aa: CASSEKGTAVVSYTF
CDR3nt: TGTGCCAGCAGCGAAAAGGGGACAGCGGTGGTAAGCTACACCTTC
v_gene: TRBV21-1
len: 15
d_gene: .
abundance: .
j_gene: TRBJ1-2

CDR3aa: CASRPDRYSNQPQHF
CDR3nt: TGTGCCAGCAGACCGGACAGGTATAGCAATCAGCCCCAGCATTTT
v_gene: TRBV6-5
len: 15
d_gene: TRBD1
abundance: .
j_gene: TRBJ1-5

CDR3aa: CASSGAGTGGSPLHF
CDR3nt: TGTGCCAGCAGTGGAGCCGGGACAGGGGGTTCACCCCTCCACTTT
v_gene: TRBV6-6
len: 15
d_gene: TRBD1
abundance: .
j_gene: TRBJ1-6

CDR3aa: CASRSSGGQETQYF
CDR3nt: TGCGCCAGCAGGTCGAGCGGGGGGCAAGAGACCCAGTACTTC
v_gene: TRBV5-1
len: 14
d_gene: TRBD2
abundance: .
j_gene: TRBJ2-5

CDR3aa: CASGLGQVSSEAFF
CDR3nt: TGTGCTAGTGGTTTGGGACAGGTATCCTCTGAAGCTTTCTTT
v_gene: TRBV12-5
len: 14
d_gene: .
abundance: .
j_gene: TRBJ1-1

CDR3aa: CASSLDRQAPHTDTQYF
CDR3nt: TGTGCCAGCAGCTTAGATCGGCAGGCCCCCCACACAGATACGCAGTATTTT
v_gene: TRBV11-2
len: 17
d_gene: .
abundance: .
j_gene: TRBJ2-3

CDR3aa: CASSEGTEAFF
CDR3nt: TGTGCCAGCAGTGAGGGAACTGAAGCTTTCTTT
v_gene: TRBV28
len: 11
d_gene: .
abundance: .
j_gene: TRBJ1-1

CDR3aa: CSVESGTGAYGYTF
CDR3nt: TGCAGCGTTGAAAGCGGGACAGGGGCTTATGGCTACACCTTC
v_gene: TRBV29-1
len: 14
d_gene: TRBD1
abundance: .
j_gene: TRBJ1-2

CDR3aa: CAWSWTSYEQYF
CDR3nt: TGTGCCTGGAGTTGGACTAGCTACGAGCAGTACTTC
v_gene: TRBV30
len: 12
d_gene: TRBD2
abundance: .
j_gene: TRBJ2-7

CDR3aa: CSSSSGAKGQNEKLFF
CDR3nt: TGTTCCAGCAGTTCAGGGGCTAAGGGTCAGAATGAAAAACTGTTTTTT
v_gene: TRBV7-9
len: 16
d_gene: .
abundance: .
j_gene: TRBJ1-4

CDR3aa: CASSQETGPWGSEQYF
CDR3nt: TGCGCCAGCAGCCAGGAGACAGGTCCCTGGGGAAGCGAGCAGTACTTC
v_gene: TRBV4-1
len: 16
d_gene: .
abundance: .
j_gene: TRBJ2-7

CDR3aa: CATSRDPGLFNQPQHF
CDR3nt: TGTGCCACCAGCAGAGATCCGGGACTGTTCAATCAGCCCCAGCATTTT
v_gene: TRBV15
len: 16
d_gene: .
abundance: .
j_gene: TRBJ1-5

CDR3aa: CASSYWVTGTHNEQFF
CDR3nt: TGTGCCAGCAGTTACTGGGTGACAGGGACGCACAATGAGCAGTTCTTC
v_gene: TRBV6-5
len: 16
d_gene: TRBD1
abundance: few
j_gene: TRBJ2-1

CDR3aa: CAWSVGVGGRNEKLFF
CDR3nt: TGTGCCTGGAGTGTAGGGGTCGGAGGGAGAAATGAAAAACTGTTTTTT
v_gene: TRBV30
len: 16
d_gene: .
abundance: once
j_gene: TRBJ1-4

CDR3aa: CASSPFGGGGNQPQHF
CDR3nt: TGTGCCAGCTCACCATTCGGGGGCGGGGGGAATCAGCCCCAGCATTTT
v_gene: TRBV18
len: 16
d_gene: .
abundance: few
j_gene: TRBJ1-5

CDR3aa: CASSQVGGKGGIEQFF
CDR3nt: TGTGCCAGCAGCCAAGTTGGGGGAAAGGGCGGGATTGAGCAGTTCTTC
v_gene: TRBV4-2
len: 16
d_gene: .
abundance: few
j_gene: TRBJ2-1

CDR3aa: CASSAGGTYEQYF
CDR3nt: TGTGCCAGCAGTGCAGGGGGCACCTACGAGCAGTACTTC
v_gene: TRBV25-1
len: 13
d_gene: TRBD1
abundance: few
j_gene: TRBJ2-7

CDR3aa: CASSGEGQGHQPQHF
CDR3nt: TGTGCCAGCAGTGGGGAGGGACAGGGACATCAGCCCCAGCATTTT
v_gene: TRBV2
len: 15
d_gene: TRBD1
abundance: .
j_gene: TRBJ1-5

CDR3aa: CASSRDRGLGNTIYF
CDR3nt: TGTGCCAGCAGCCGTGACAGGGGGCTCGGAAACACCATATATTTT
v_gene: TRBV4-2
len: 15
d_gene: TRBD1
abundance: .
j_gene: TRBJ1-3

CDR3aa: CASSEDGSSYNEQFF
CDR3nt: TGTGCCAGCAGTGAGGACGGGAGCTCCTACAATGAGCAGTTCTTC
v_gene: TRBV2
len: 15
d_gene: .
abundance: .
j_gene: TRBJ2-1

CDR3aa: CASSGGGNQPQHF
CDR3nt: TGTGCCAGCAGCGGGGGGGGCAATCAGCCCCAGCATTTT
v_gene: TRBV4-2
len: 13
d_gene: .
abundance: .
j_gene: TRBJ1-5

CDR3aa: CASSGQGSMNTEAFF
CDR3nt: TGTGCCAGCAGCGGACAGGGGTCGATGAACACTGAAGCTTTCTTT
v_gene: TRBV5-5
len: 15
d_gene: TRBD1
abundance: .
j_gene: TRBJ1-1

CDR3aa: CASSLERQASSYEQYF
CDR3nt: TGTGCCAGCAGCTTAGAGCGGCAGGCCAGCTCCTACGAGCAGTACTTC
v_gene: TRBV7-9
len: 16
d_gene: .
abundance: .
j_gene: TRBJ2-7

CDR3aa: CASSYIGRGQETQYF
CDR3nt: TGTGCCAGCAGTTACATTGGAAGGGGACAAGAGACCCAGTACTTC
v_gene: TRBV6-5
len: 15
d_gene: .
abundance: .
j_gene: TRBJ2-5

CDR3aa: CASSYVREENTEAFF
CDR3nt: TGTGCCAGCAGTTACGTCAGGGAGGAGAACACTGAAGCTTTCTTT
v_gene: TRBV6-5
len: 15
d_gene: .
abundance: .
j_gene: TRBJ1-1

CDR3aa: CASTRQGPNYGYTF
CDR3nt: TGTGCCAGCACCCGACAGGGGCCTAACTATGGCTACACCTTC
v_gene: TRBV6-5
len: 14
d_gene: TRBD1
abundance: .
j_gene: TRBJ1-2

CDR3aa: CASSIDRAGVNTEAFF
CDR3nt: TGTGCCAGTAGTATAGATAGGGCGGGCGTGAACACTGAAGCTTTCTTT
v_gene: TRBV19
len: 16
d_gene: .
abundance: .
j_gene: TRBJ1-1

CDR3aa: CASTWTTTGVGGMNTEAFF
CDR3nt: TGTGCCAGCACCTGGACTACGACAGGGGTCGGTGGCATGAACACTGAAGCTTTCTTT
v_gene: TRBV4-2
len: 19
d_gene: TRBD1
abundance: .
j_gene: TRBJ1-1